This TCR beta chain stems from a study of cytomegalovirus exposure and HLA in healthy donors. PCR involved 60 Vbeta and 13 Jbeta primers. Here immunoSEQ multiplex PCR was the method, and the copy in TCRdb shows in-frame clones only, minus some. The table for this sample gives 45,000 to 65,000 clones. The CDR3 covers 14 residues. V was shortened by 0 bases and J by 5 bases, with 8 bases between the two germline ends. CDR1 and CDR2 from the germline V gene are WSHSY and SAAADI. The rearrangement joins TRBV10-2 to TRBJ1-5; D is undetermined. The origin of this receptor is a man between 18 and 35 years old in good health and CMV-seropositive. Sequenced input: PBMCs. The CDR3 reads CASSESMGDQPQHF. The CDR3 DNA sequence: TGCGCCAGCAGTGAGTCGATGGGAGATCAGCCCCAGCATTTT.